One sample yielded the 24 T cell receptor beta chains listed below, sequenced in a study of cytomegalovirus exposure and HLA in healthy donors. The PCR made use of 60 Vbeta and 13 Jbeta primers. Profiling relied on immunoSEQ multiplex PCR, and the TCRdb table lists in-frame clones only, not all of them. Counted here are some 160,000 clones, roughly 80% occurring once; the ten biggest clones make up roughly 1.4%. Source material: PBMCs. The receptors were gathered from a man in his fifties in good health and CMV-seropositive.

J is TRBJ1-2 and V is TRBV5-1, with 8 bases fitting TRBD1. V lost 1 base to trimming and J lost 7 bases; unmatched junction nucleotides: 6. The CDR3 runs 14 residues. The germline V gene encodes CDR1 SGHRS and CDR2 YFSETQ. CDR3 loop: CASSLTRQGPGYTF. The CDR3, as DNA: TGCGCCAGCAGCTTGACGAGACAGGGGCCTGGCTACACCTTC.

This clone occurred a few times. CDR3 sequence reads: CASSWPRGQGSAGELFF. CDR3 in DNA: TGTGCCAGCAGCTGGCCCCGGGGACAGGGGTCGGCCGGGGAGCTGTTTTTT. The genes are TRBV7-9 and TRBJ2-2, with TRBD1 identical over 10 bases. Per germline, CDR1 SEHNR and CDR2 FQNEAQ (reference sequence). V trimming: 4 bases; J trimming: 6 bases; junction bases outside the gene matches: 11. CDR3 length: 17 amino acids.

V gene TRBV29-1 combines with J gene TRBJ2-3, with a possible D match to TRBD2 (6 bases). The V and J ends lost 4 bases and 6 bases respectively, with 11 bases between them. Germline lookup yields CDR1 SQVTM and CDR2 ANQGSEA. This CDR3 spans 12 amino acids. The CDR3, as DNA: TGCAGCGTTGTCCGGGAGACGGATACGCAGTATTTT. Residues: CSVVRETDTQYF.

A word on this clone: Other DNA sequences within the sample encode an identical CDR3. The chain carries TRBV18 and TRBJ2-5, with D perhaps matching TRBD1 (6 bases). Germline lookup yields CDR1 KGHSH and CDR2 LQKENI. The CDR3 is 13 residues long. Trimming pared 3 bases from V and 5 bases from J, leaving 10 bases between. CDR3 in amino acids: CASSPGAGETQYF. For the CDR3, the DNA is TGTGCCAGCTCACCGGGGGCAGGGGAGACCCAGTACTTC.

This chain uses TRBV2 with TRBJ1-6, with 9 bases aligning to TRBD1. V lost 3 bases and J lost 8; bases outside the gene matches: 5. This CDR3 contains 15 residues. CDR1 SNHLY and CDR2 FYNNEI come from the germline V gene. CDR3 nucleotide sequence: TGTGCCAGCAGTGAGGACAGGGGATGGGATTCACCCCTCCACTTT. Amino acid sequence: CASSEDRGWDSPLHF.

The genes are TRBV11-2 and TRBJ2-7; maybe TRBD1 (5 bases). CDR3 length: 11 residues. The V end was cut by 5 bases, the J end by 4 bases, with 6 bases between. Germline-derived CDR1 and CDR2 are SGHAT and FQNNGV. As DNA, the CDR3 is TGTGCCAGCAGCCCAGGGTACGAGCAGTACTTC. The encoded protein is CASSPGYEQYF.

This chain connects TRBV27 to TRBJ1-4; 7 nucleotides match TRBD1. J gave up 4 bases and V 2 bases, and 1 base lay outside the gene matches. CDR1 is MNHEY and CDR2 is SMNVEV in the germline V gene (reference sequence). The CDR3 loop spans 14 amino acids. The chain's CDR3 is CASSLRQGNEKLFF. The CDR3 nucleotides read TGTGCCAGCAGTTTACGACAGGGTAATGAAAAACTGTTTTTT.

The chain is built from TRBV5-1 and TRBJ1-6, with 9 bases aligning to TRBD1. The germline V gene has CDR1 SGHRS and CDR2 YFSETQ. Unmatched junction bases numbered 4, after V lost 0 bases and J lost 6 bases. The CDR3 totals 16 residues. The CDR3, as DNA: TGCGCCAGCAGCTTGGGGGCGACAGGGGGTAATTCACCCCTCCACTTT. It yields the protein CASSLGATGGNSPLHF.

Written as DNA, the CDR3 is TGCAGCGTTGGACTAGCGGGAGGAGGTGAGCAGTACTTC. It specifies CSVGLAGGGEQYF. This sequence joins TRBV29-1 and TRBJ2-7; 13 nucleotides match TRBD2. This CDR3 contains 13 residues. Losses at the gene ends were 4 bases for V and 7 bases for J; bases not matched to a gene: 4. The germline gives CDR1 SQVTM, CDR2 ANQGSEA.

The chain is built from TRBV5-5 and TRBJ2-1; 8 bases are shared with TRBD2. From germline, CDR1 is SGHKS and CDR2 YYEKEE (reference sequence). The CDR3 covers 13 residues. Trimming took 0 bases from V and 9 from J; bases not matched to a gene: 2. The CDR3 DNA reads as TGTGCCAGCAGCTTGGGTCTAGCGGGTGAGCAGTTCTTC. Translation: CASSLGLAGEQFF.

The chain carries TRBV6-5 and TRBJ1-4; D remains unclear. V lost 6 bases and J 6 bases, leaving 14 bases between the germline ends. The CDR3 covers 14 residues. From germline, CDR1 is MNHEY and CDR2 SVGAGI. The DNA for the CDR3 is TGTGCCAGCAGCCGGGAGGTGCGATATGAAAAACTGTTTTTT. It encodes CASSREVRYEKLFF.

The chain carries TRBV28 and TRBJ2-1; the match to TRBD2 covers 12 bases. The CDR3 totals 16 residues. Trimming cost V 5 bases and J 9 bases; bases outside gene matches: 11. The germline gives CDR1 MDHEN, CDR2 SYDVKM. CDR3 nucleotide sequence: TGTGCCAGCAGTCCGCTGCTAGCGGGAGGGCCCATTGAGCAGTTCTTC. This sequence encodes CASSPLLAGGPIEQFF.

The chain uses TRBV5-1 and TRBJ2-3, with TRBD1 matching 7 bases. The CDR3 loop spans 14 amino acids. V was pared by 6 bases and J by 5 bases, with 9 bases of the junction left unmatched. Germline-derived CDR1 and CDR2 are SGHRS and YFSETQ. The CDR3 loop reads CASKLGRGIDTQYF. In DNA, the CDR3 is TGCGCCAGCAAGCTTGGCAGGGGGATAGATACGCAGTATTTT.

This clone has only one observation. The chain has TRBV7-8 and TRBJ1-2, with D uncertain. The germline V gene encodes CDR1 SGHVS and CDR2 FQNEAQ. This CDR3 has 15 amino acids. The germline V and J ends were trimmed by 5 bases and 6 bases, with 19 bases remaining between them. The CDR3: CASSPLGGRNDGYTF. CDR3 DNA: TGTGCCAGCAGCCCGTTGGGAGGCAGGAACGATGGCTACACCTTC.

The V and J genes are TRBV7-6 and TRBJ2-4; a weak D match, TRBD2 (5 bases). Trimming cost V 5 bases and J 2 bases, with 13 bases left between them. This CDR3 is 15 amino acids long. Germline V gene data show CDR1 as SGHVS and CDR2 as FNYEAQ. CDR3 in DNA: TGTGCCAGCAGCCCCGGCGGGTGGACCAAAAACATTCAGTACTTC. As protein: CASSPGGWTKNIQYF. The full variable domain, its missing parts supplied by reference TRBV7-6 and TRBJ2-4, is GAGVSQSPRYKVTKRGQDVALRCDPISGHVSLYWYRQALGQGPEFLTYFNYEAQQDKSGLPNDRFSAERPEGSISTLTIQRTEQRDSAMYRCASSPGGWTKNIQYFGAGTRLSVL.

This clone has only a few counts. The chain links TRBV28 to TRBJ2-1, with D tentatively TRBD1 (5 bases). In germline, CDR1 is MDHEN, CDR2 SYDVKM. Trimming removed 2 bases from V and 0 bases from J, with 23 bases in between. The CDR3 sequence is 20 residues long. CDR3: CASSLPEPGQGLSSYNEQFF. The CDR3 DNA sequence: TGTGCCAGCAGTTTACCCGAACCCGGCCAGGGTCTAAGCTCCTACAATGAGCAGTTCTTC.

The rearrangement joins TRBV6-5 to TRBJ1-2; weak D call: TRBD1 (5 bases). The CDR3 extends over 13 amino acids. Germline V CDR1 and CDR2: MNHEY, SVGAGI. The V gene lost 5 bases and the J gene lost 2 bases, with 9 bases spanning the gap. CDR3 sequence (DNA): TGTGCCAGCAGTCGACAGTTGAACTATGGCTACACCTTC. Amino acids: CASSRQLNYGYTF.

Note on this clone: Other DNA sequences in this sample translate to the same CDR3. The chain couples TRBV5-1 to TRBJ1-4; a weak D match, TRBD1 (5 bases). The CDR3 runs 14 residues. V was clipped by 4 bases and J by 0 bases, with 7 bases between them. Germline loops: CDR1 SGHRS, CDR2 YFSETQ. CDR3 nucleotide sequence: TGCGCCAGCAGCGACAGTGCAACTAATGAAAAACTGTTTTTT. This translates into CASSDSATNEKLFF.

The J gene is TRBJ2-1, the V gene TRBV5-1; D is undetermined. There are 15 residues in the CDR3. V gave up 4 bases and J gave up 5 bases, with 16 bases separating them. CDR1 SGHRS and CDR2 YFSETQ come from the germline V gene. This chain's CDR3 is CASSPPTFTHNEQFF. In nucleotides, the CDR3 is TGCGCCAGCAGCCCCCCGACTTTTACCCACAATGAGCAGTTCTTC.

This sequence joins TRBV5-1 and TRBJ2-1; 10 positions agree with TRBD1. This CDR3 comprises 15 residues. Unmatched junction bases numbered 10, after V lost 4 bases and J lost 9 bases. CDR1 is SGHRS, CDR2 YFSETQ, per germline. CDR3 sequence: CASSQMGQGMSEQFF. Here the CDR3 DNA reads TGCGCCAGCAGCCAAATGGGACAGGGGATGAGTGAGCAGTTCTTC.

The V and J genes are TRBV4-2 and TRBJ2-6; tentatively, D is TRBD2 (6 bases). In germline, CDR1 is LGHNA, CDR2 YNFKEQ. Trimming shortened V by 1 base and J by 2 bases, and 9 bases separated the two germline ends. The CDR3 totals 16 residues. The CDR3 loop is CASSQVGGPGANVLTF. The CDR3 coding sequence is TGTGCCAGCAGCCAAGTCGGGGGACCTGGGGCCAACGTCCTGACTTTC.

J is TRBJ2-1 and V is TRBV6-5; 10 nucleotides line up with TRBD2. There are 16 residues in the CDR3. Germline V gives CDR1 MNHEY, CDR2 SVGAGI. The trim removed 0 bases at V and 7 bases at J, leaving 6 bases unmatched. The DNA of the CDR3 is TGTGCCAGCAGTTACTCAGGGACTAGCGTACTAAATGAGCAGTTCTTC. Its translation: CASSYSGTSVLNEQFF.

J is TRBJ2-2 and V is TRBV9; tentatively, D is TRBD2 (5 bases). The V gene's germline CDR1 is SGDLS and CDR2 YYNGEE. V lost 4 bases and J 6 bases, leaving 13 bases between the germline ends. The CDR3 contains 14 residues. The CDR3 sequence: CASSTRTEPGELFF. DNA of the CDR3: TGTGCCAGCAGCACTAGGACGGAACCCGGGGAGCTGTTTTTT.

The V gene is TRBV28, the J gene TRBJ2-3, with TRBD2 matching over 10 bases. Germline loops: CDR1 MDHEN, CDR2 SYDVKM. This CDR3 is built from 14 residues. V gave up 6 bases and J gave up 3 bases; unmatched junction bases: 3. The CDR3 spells CASSSGGATDTQYF. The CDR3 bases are TGTGCCAGCAGCAGCGGGGGGGCTACAGATACGCAGTATTTT.